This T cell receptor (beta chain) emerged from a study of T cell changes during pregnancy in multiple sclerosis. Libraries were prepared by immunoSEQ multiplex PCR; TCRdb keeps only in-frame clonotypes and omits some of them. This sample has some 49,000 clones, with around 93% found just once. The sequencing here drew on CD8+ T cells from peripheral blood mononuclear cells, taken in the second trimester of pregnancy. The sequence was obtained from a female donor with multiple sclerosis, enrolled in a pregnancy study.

CDR3 in amino acids: CAWSVGGTYGYTF. As DNA, the CDR3 is TGTGCCTGGAGTGTAGGAGGGACCTATGGCTACACCTTC. The V and J genes are TRBV30 and TRBJ1-2, with D possibly being TRBD1 (5 bases). Germline V gene data show CDR1 as GTSNPN and CDR2 as SVGIG (reference sequence). This CDR3 region has 13 residues. V lost 0 bases and J 4 bases, leaving 9 bases between the germline ends. The whole variable domain, remainder taken from reference TRBV30 and TRBJ1-2, is SQTIHQWPATLVQPVGSPLSLECTVEGTSNPNLYWYRQAAGRGLQLLFYSVGIGQISSEVPQNLSASRPQDRQFILSSKKLLLSDSGFYLCAWSVGGTYGYTFGSGTRLTVV.